The clone carrying this TCR beta chain was seen a few times. The antigen remains undetermined. Within the ViraFEST assay, antigen-specific CD4+ T cells underwent expansion with viral peptide pools prior to sequencing. Having been cultured for less than 13 days, the cells underwent CD4+ T cell isolation. It was two doses of either the BNT162b2 or mRNA-1273 vaccine that participants received. Prior SARS-CoV-2 infection was absent in the vaccine recipients, as shown by negative nucleocapsid antibodies. This sample is part of a study of vaccination effects on CD4 cells after COVID-19. Study background: The median interval between the second dose and post-vaccine sampling was 72 days. Whole-study findings and limits: After vaccination, at late timepoints, clones induced by infection and by vaccine contracted markedly.

Produced via immunoSEQ multiplex PCR; TCRdb's table is partial and in-frame only. The sample contains about 81,000 clones, 60% to 85% of which appear only once. CDR3 length equals 12 residues. Trimming removed 0 bases at V and 8 bases at J, with 3 bases between. In germline, CDR1 is SGDLS, CDR2 YYNGEE. This sequence joins TRBV9 and TRBJ1-6; no clear D. The sequence came from a human donor who received a COVID-19 vaccine. The sample in question was CD4+ T cells from PBMCs cultured with HCoV-OC43 spike peptides, obtained after COVID-19 vaccination. Subset described: HCoV-OC43 spike overlapping peptide pool stimulation. The chain's CDR3 is CASSVEDSPLHF. Written as DNA, the CDR3 is TGTGCCAGCAGCGTAGAGGATTCACCCCTCCACTTT.